This TCR beta chain came from a study of blood T cell repertoires in COVID-19. Study overall: Researchers got acute and convalescent COVID-19 samples from the United States, Italy and Spain. Sample material is recorded as cDNA or gDNA derived from T cells, B-cell-depleted T cells, or PBMCs.

As processed by the authors: Reference gene primers were amplified, and this amplification served to estimate nucleated cell counts. The protocol was immunoSEQ multiplex PCR, while the TCRdb copy is restricted to in-frame clones and leaves out a portion. V and J calls and clone size are those listed in that table; D and trimming were worked out from the DNA. This sample has around 70,000 clones; roughly 80% occur once, and the top ten carry approximately 5.1%. J lost 8 bases, V lost 3 bases, and 10 bases had no gene match. Germline V CDR1 and CDR2: LGHNA, YNFKEQ. CDR3 length: 16 amino acids. The sample consisted of peripheral blood. The chain employs TRBV4-2 and TRBJ1-6, with 7 nucleotides matching TRBD1. This receptor was identified in a woman aged 80 or older with active or convalescent COVID-19. CDR3 amino acids: CASSQGRQGNYSPLHF. CDR3 coding DNA: TGTGCCAGCAGCCAGGGAAGACAGGGTAATTATTCACCCCTCCACTTT.